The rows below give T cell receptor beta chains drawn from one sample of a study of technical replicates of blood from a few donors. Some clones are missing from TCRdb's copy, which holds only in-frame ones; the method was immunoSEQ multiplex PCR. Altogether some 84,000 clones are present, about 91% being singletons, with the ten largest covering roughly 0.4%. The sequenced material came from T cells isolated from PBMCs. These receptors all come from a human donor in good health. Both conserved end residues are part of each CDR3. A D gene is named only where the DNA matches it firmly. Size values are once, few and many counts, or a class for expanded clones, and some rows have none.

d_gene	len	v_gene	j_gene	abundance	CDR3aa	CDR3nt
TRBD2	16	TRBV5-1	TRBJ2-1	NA	CASSLIASGLNNEQFF	TGCGCCAGCAGCTTGATCGCTAGCGGGCTTAACAATGAGCAGTTCTTC
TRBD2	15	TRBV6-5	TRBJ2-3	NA	CASSPIREGVDTQYF	TGTGCCAGCAGTCCCATAAGGGAGGGTGTAGATACGCAGTATTTT
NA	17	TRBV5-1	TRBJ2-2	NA	CASSLVQITGTSGELFF	TGCGCCAGCAGCTTGGTCCAGATTACCGGGACATCCGGGGAGCTGTTTTTT
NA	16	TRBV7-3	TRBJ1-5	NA	CASSLPVMARNQPQHF	TGTGCCAGCAGCCTCCCCGTGATGGCTAGGAATCAGCCCCAGCATTTT
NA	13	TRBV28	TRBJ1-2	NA	CASSPAANYGYTF	TGTGCCAGCAGCCCTGCAGCTAACTATGGCTACACCTTC
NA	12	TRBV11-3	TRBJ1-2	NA	CASSTTGVGYTF	TGTGCCAGCAGTACAACGGGGGTAGGCTACACCTTC
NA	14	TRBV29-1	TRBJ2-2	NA	CSVEFGANTGELFF	TGCAGCGTTGAGTTCGGGGCGAACACCGGGGAGCTGTTTTTT
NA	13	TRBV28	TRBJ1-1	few	CASSSTGNTEAFF	TGTGCCAGCAGTTCAACAGGGAACACTGAAGCTTTCTTT
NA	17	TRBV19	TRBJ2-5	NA	CASSILRVGGPQETQYF	TGTGCCAGTAGTATATTAAGGGTAGGGGGTCCGCAAGAGACCCAGTACTTC
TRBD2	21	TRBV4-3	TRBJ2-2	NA	CASSQDRGSGRGWWNGGELFF	TGCGCCAGCAGCCAAGACAGGGGTAGCGGGAGAGGGTGGTGGAACGGCGGGGAGCTGTTTTTT
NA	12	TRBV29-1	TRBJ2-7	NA	CSVGGSPYEQYF	TGCAGCGTTGGGGGCAGTCCCTACGAGCAGTACTTC
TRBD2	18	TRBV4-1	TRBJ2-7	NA	CASSQDPGLAGESYEQYF	TGCGCCAGCAGCCAAGATCCGGGACTAGCGGGGGAATCCTACGAGCAGTACTTC
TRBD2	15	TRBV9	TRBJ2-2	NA	CASSPVTSFTGELFF	TGTGCCAGCAGCCCGGTGACTAGCTTTACCGGGGAGCTGTTTTTT
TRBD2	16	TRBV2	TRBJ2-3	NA	CASSESSGRLTDTQYF	TGTGCCAGCAGTGAATCGAGCGGGAGACTTACAGATACGCAGTATTTT
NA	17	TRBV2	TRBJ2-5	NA	CASSGRQGIYQRETQYF	TGTGCCAGCAGTGGTCGGCAGGGGATCTACCAACGCGAGACCCAGTACTTC